A single sample is the source of the 8 T cell receptor beta chains below, sequenced in a study of blood T cell repertoires in COVID-19. Sequencing was performed with immunoSEQ multiplex PCR; in TCRdb, only in-frame clones are kept and a portion is missing. The table includes over 95,000 clones, roughly 84% detected once. The sample consisted of peripheral blood. The receptors here all came from a man between 65 and 85 years old with active or convalescent COVID-19.

This clone was seen more than once but under ten times. The chain recombines TRBV6-5 with TRBJ1-2; 9 bases are a match to TRBD1. CDR3 length equals 15 residues. CDR1 and CDR2 (germline): MNHEY, SVGAGI. V was pared by 4 bases and J by 2 bases, with 5 bases of the junction left unmatched. CDR3 DNA: TGTGCCAGCAGTTCCCCGGGACAGGGAAACTATGGCTACACCTTC. Amino acid sequence: CASSSPGQGNYGYTF.

CDR3 nucleotides: TGTGCCACCAGCAGAGATTACAGCCACACAACTAATGAAAAACTGTTTTTT. Translating it yields CATSRDYSHTTNEKLFF. The chain employs TRBV15 and TRBJ1-4; D unclear. The CDR3 spans 17 residues. Between the trimmed V and J ends, which lost 0 bases and 0 bases, there was a span of 11 bases. Germline V gene lookup returns CDR1 LNHNV and CDR2 YYDKDF (reference sequence).

The V gene is TRBV2, the J gene TRBJ1-1; 8 nucleotides agree with TRBD1. CDR3 length equals 12 residues. Germline CDR1 SNHLY, CDR2 FYNNEI. The trim removed 8 bases at V and 1 base at J, leaving 0 bases unmatched. DNA of the CDR3: TGTGCCAGCGGGACAGGGAACACTGAAGCTTTCTTT. Translating gives CASGTGNTEAFF.

The chain recombines TRBV7-3 with TRBJ2-5, with 7 bases lining up with TRBD1. This CDR3 comprises 15 residues. The V gene end was trimmed by 5 bases and the J gene end by 5 bases; junction bases not matched to a gene: 11. CDR1 SGHTA and CDR2 FQGTGA come from the germline V gene. CDR3 DNA sequence: TGTGCCAGCAGCCAGTCAGGGGGAACGCATGAGACCCAGTACTTC. It is translated as CASSQSGGTHETQYF. Filled out from reference TRBV7-3 and TRBJ2-5, the complete variable domain reads GAGVSQTPSNKVTEKGKYVELRCDPISGHTALYWYRQSLGQGPEFLIYFQGTGAADDSGLPNDRFFAVRPEGSVSTLKIQRTERGDSAVYLCASSQSGGTHETQYFGPGTRLLVL.

V and J are TRBV2 and TRBJ1-1, with TRBD1 matching 8 bases. Germline CDR1 reads SNHLY; CDR2 reads FYNNEI. This CDR3 spans 15 amino acids. With 4 bases clipped from V and 5 bases from J, the junction kept 9 bases outside the gene matches. The CDR3 loop reads CASSVGQGRGTEAFF. In nucleotides, the CDR3 is TGTGCCAGCAGTGTCGGACAGGGAAGGGGGACTGAAGCTTTCTTT.

This clone was observed a few times. This sequence joins TRBV4-2 and TRBJ2-2; 12 bases are shared with TRBD2. The junction had 7 bases not matched to a gene; V was cut back by 3 bases and J by 8 bases. Germline lookup yields CDR1 LGHNA and CDR2 YNFKEQ. This CDR3 comprises 16 residues. The CDR3 spells CASSHRTSGAGGELFF. The DNA for the CDR3 is TGTGCCAGCAGCCATCGGACTAGCGGGGCCGGGGGGGAGCTGTTTTTT.

The chain couples TRBV19 to TRBJ2-5, with a possible D match to TRBD1 (6 bases). The CDR3 totals 16 residues. Germline CDR1 reads LNHDA; CDR2 reads SQIVND (reference sequence). Trimming left V 6 bases short and J 1 base short, with 18 bases between. The CDR3 sequence: CASRTTGQRIQETQYF. The DNA of the CDR3 is TGTGCCAGTAGAACAACGGGACAACGAATCCAAGAGACCCAGTACTTC. The full variable domain, with the rest looked up from reference TRBV19 and TRBJ2-5, is DGGITQSPKYLFRKEGQNVTLSCEQNLNHDAMYWYRQDPGQGLRLIYYSQIVNDFQKGDIAEGYSVSREKKESFPLTVTSAQKNPTAFYLCASRTTGQRIQETQYFGPGTRLLVL.

The chain links TRBV3-1 (or the pseudogene TRBV3-2) to TRBJ1-1; D is undetermined. CDR1 LGHDT and CDR2 YNNKEL come from the germline V gene (reference sequence). CDR3 length: 13 amino acids. V was pared by 1 base and J by 1 base, with 4 bases between. DNA of the CDR3: TGTGCCAGCAGCCAAGGGCCGAACACTGAAGCTTTCTTT. This sequence encodes CASSQGPNTEAFF.